These 10 T cell receptor beta chains were all obtained from the same sample, sequenced in a study of regulatory T cells in long-lasting Graves disease. Time point described: newly diagnosed GD, antithyroid drugs for less than 3 months. The TCR library was prepared using RNA isolated from PBMCs. Construction of the TCR beta libraries employed iRepertoire HTBI primers in conjunction with Arm-PCR of CDR3 regions. TCRdb ran MiXCR on the multiplex PCR reads and lists one entry per CDR3 protein. Of over 400,000 distinct CDR3 sequences in the sample, 13% to 15% were seen once. This sample was also put to use in a study of T cells in Graves' hyperthyroidism and ophthalmopathy.

The sequences come from peripheral blood mononuclear cells (PBMCs), collected at new diagnosis, from a patient treated with antithyroid drugs. The receptors shown here come from a woman aged 45-59 years with Graves disease.

This clonotype was seen more than once but under ten times. J is TRBJ1-2 and V is TRBV29-1, with D unresolved. This CDR3 spans 14 amino acids. V gave up 7 bases and J gave up 3 bases, with 18 bases separating them. Germline CDR1 SQVTM, CDR2 ANQGSEA. The chain's CDR3 is CSARPHGRDYGYTF. CDR3 nucleotides: TGCAGCGCCCGCCCCCACGGGCGGGACTATGGCTACACCTTC. The complete variable domain, with remaining parts taken from reference TRBV29-1 and TRBJ1-2, reads SAVISQKPSRDICQRGTSLTIQCQVDSQVTMMFWYRQQPGQSLTLIATANQGSEATYESGFVIDKFPISRPNLTFSTLTVSNMSPEDSSIYLCSARPHGRDYGYTFGSGTRLTVV.

In its sample, this clonotype was seen many times. The chain has TRBV3-1 and TRBJ2-5, with no clear D. This CDR3 has 14 residues. CDR1 is LGHDT, CDR2 YNNKEL, per germline (reference sequence). Trimming took off 4 bases at V and 3 bases at J, with 12 bases between the two ends. Here the CDR3 DNA reads TGTGCCAGCAGCCCCTTTCTTGGCGAAGAGACCCAGTACTTC. Encoded protein: CASSPFLGEETQYF.

Regarding this clonotype: It may be a read error: a sequence one base away is much more abundant. This likely comes from a read error, as the CDR3 has no conserved phenylalanine or tryptophan at its end. The J gene is TRBJ1-1, the V gene TRBV7-3, with D possibly being TRBD1 (6 bases). The CDR3 length is 14 residues. With 4 bases removed from V and 4 bases from J, the gap between germline ends came to 13 bases. Germline CDR1 SGHTA, CDR2 FQGTGA. The CDR3 reads CASSYGGGGTEAFS. CDR3 coding DNA: TGTGCCAGCAGCTACGGCGGAGGGGGCACTGAAGCTTTCTCT.

The table lists this clonotype with many counts. V gene TRBV20-1 combines with J gene TRBJ1-2; 8 bases are shared with TRBD1. J gave up 2 bases and V 5 bases, and 7 bases lay outside the gene matches. Germline V gene lookup returns CDR1 DFQATT and CDR2 SNEGSKA (reference sequence). The CDR3 loop spans 14 amino acids. CDR3 nucleotides: TGCAGTGCTGAGGACAGGGATAAGAACTATGGCTACACCTTC. Its translation: CSAEDRDKNYGYTF.

This clonotype was seen repeatedly, ten times or more. CDR3 DNA sequence: TGTGCCAGCAGCCCAGTGGGGGTTAGCGGGAGTCAAGAGCAGTACTTC. The encoded protein is CASSPVGVSGSQEQYF. This sequence joins TRBV3-1 and TRBJ2-7; 9 positions agree with TRBD2. Germline V gene data show CDR1 as LGHDT and CDR2 as YNNKEL (reference sequence). The CDR3 extends over 16 amino acids. Trimming removed 4 bases from V and 7 bases from J; junction bases left unmatched: 14.

The J gene is TRBJ2-3, the V gene TRBV2; D is tentatively TRBD1 or TRBD2 (6 bases each). This CDR3 has 17 amino acids. V shed 3 bases and J shed 4 bases, with 20 bases lying between them. Germline CDR1 is SNHLY and CDR2 is FYNNEI. Here the CDR3 DNA reads TGTGCCAGCAGTGACCAGGGGTACGGAGGCGGGGCAGATACGCAGTATTTT. This translates into CASSDQGYGGGADTQYF.

This clonotype was observed a handful of times. The genes are TRBV29-1 and TRBJ1-1, with D possibly being TRBD1 (5 bases). Trimming shortened V by 4 bases and J by 4 bases, and 16 bases separated the two germline ends. CDR1 SQVTM and CDR2 ANQGSEA come from the germline V gene. This CDR3 spans 14 amino acids. CDR3 bases: TGCAGCGTTGTAGATCCAGGGAAAGGCACTGAAGCTTTCTTT. Its translation is CSVVDPGKGTEAFF.

Note on this clonotype: At one of its ends the junction is not consistent with the germline gene, which may arise from a read error. The gene calls are TRBV5-5 and TRBJ2-2; 12 nucleotides match TRBD1. Germline lookup yields CDR1 SGHKS and CDR2 YYEKEE (reference sequence). The CDR3 sequence is 19 residues long. CDR3 region: CASSLLGTGGAPNTGELFF. Written as DNA, the CDR3 is TGTGCCAGCAGCCTGTTGGGGACAGGGGGCGCCCCGAACACCGGGGAGTTGTTTTTT.

V usage is TRBV20-1 and J usage is TRBJ2-2; 11 bases align to TRBD2. Germline V gene data show CDR1 as DFQATT and CDR2 as SNEGSKA (reference sequence). Unmatched junction bases numbered 8, after V lost 1 base and J lost 4 bases. There are 17 residues in the CDR3. The CDR3 here is CSARVNSGTSGTGELFF. CDR3 in DNA: TGCAGTGCTAGAGTTAATTCCGGGACTAGCGGCACCGGGGAGCTGTTTTTT.

This clonotype was detected a few times. This rearrangement joins TRBV5-1 to TRBJ2-1; D is perhaps TRBD1 (6 bases). This CDR3 is built from 14 residues. Germline CDR1 SGHRS, CDR2 YFSETQ. The ends were cut back, 0 bases at V and 8 bases at J, with 12 bases in the middle. In DNA, the CDR3 is TGCGCCAGCAGCTTGGCCAAGGGGGTGGATGAGCAGTTCTTC. This gives the protein CASSLAKGVDEQFF.